These 27 T cell receptor beta chains were all obtained from the same sample, sequenced in a study of blood T cell repertoires in COVID-19. Libraries were prepared by immunoSEQ multiplex PCR; TCRdb keeps only in-frame clonotypes and omits some of them. Among a few hundred thousand clones, roughly 90% were seen once, and the ten largest hold roughly 20%. The sequencing sample was made of PBMCs or T cells enriched from blood (not recorded which). These receptor sequences come from a woman younger than 45 who had recovered from COVID-19.

V and J are TRBV3-1 (or the pseudogene TRBV3-2) and TRBJ1-2; D is possibly TRBD1 (6 bases). Germline CDR1 reads LGHDT; CDR2 reads YNNKEL (reference sequence). The CDR3 contains 14 residues. Trimming removed 0 bases from V and 6 bases from J, with 11 bases in between. The CDR3 loop reads CASSQDIGGNGYTF. The CDR3 DNA reads TGTGCCAGCAGCCAAGATATAGGGGGTAATGGCTACACCTTC.

The rearrangement joins TRBV7-8 to TRBJ1-6; 7 nucleotides agree with TRBD1. Germline V gives CDR1 SGHVS, CDR2 FQNEAQ. J was trimmed by 14 bases and V by 1 base; bases with no gene match: 17. The CDR3 extends over 17 amino acids. CDR3 protein: CASSLDQGQLGMLALHF. In nucleotides, the CDR3 is TGTGCCAGCAGCTTAGACCAGGGACAGCTGGGTATGCTGGCCCTCCACTTT.

This rearrangement joins TRBV6-6 to TRBJ2-7; maybe TRBD2 (6 bases). Germline V lookup: CDR1 MNHNY, CDR2 SVGAGI (reference sequence). Trimming pared 6 bases from V and 2 bases from J, leaving 8 bases between. The CDR3 is 12 residues long. This CDR3 is CASSGLTYEQYF. As DNA, the CDR3 is TGTGCCAGCAGCGGACTAACCTACGAGCAGTACTTC.

This clone showed up just once. This chain connects TRBV4-3 to TRBJ2-1; D unresolved. V was trimmed by 0 bases and J by 5 bases, leaving 11 bases between them. This CDR3 contains 15 residues. Per germline, CDR1 LGHNA and CDR2 YSLEER. The DNA of the CDR3 is TGCGCCAGCAGCCAAGATAGAGGAGCCGACAATGAGCAGTTCTTC. It encodes CASSQDRGADNEQFF.

This clone has only one observation. The same CDR3 is also encoded by other DNA sequences in this sample. The chain joins TRBV5-6 to TRBJ2-1; D uncertain. Trimming removed 0 bases at V and 0 bases at J, with 4 bases between. CDR3 length: 14 amino acids. CDR1 and CDR2 from the germline V gene are SGHDT and YYEEEE. For the CDR3, the DNA is TGTGCCAGCAGCTTGGCCTCCTCCTACAATGAGCAGTTCTTC. Translation gives CASSLASSYNEQFF.

The CDR3 region has the DNA TGTGCCAGCAGTGGGGGAACCAGGGCAGAGACCCAGTACTTC. Protein sequence: CASSGGTRAETQYF. V and J are TRBV2 and TRBJ2-5, with a weak D call TRBD1 (5 bases). Germline CDR1 is SNHLY and CDR2 is FYNNEI. The CDR3 sequence is 14 residues long. Trimming took off 4 bases at V and 4 bases at J, with 13 bases between the two ends.

In this sample, this clone turned up once. The genes are TRBV6-5 and TRBJ1-2, with 7 bases matching TRBD1. CDR3 size: 14 residues. Germline V gives CDR1 MNHEY, CDR2 SVGAGI. Trimming took 0 bases from V and 5 from J; bases not matched to a gene: 3. Here the CDR3 DNA reads TGTGCCAGCAGTTACTCGACAGGGACTTATGGCTACACCTTC. Amino acids: CASSYSTGTYGYTF.

The rearrangement links TRBV6-5 to TRBJ1-1; D is uncertain. This CDR3 contains 12 residues. V shed 2 bases and J shed 4 bases, with 5 bases lying between them. Germline V gives CDR1 MNHEY, CDR2 SVGAGI. The DNA for the CDR3 is TGTGCCAGCAGTTACGGGCTCACTGAAGCTTTCTTT. It is translated as CASSYGLTEAFF.

The CDR3 nucleotides read TGTGCCAGCAGTCCGCCCGGACAGTATGGCTACACCTTC. Translating gives CASSPPGQYGYTF. The chain uses TRBV28 and TRBJ1-2, with TRBD1 as a possible D gene (6 bases). The germline V and J ends were trimmed by 5 bases and 5 bases, with 12 bases remaining between them. The germline gives CDR1 MDHEN, CDR2 SYDVKM. This CDR3 region has 13 residues.

The chain joins TRBV2 to TRBJ1-1; possible D gene TRBD1, 6 bases. The CDR3 covers 14 residues. Germline-derived CDR1 and CDR2 are SNHLY and FYNNEI. The V and J ends lost 6 bases and 0 bases respectively, with 11 bases between them. Here the CDR3 reads CASRQGRVNTEAFF. CDR3 sequence (DNA): TGTGCCAGCAGGCAGGGGAGAGTGAACACTGAAGCTTTCTTT.

V usage is TRBV30 and J usage is TRBJ1-6; 8 bases map to TRBD1. Germline CDR1 GTSNPN, CDR2 SVGIG (reference sequence). The CDR3 is 15 amino acids. After removal of 3 bases from V and 5 bases from J, the junction contained 6 bases not matched to a gene. CDR3 coding DNA: TGTGCCTGGAGATTATCAGGGGGCAATAATTCACCCCTCCACTTT. It translates to CAWRLSGGNNSPLHF.

The chain recombines TRBV5-1 with TRBJ2-7, with D tentatively TRBD2 (5 bases). Germline V gives CDR1 SGHRS, CDR2 YFSETQ. This CDR3 has 13 residues. V was trimmed by 2 bases and J by 2 bases, leaving 8 bases between them. CDR3: CASSLDYPYEQYF. CDR3 nucleotides: TGCGCCAGCAGCTTAGACTACCCCTACGAGCAGTACTTC.

This sequence joins TRBV28 and TRBJ2-3, with a weak D call TRBD2 (6 bases). Looked up from germline, CDR1 is MDHEN and CDR2 is SYDVKM. The CDR3 covers 15 residues. The V end was cut by 8 bases, the J end by 5 bases, with 20 bases between. CDR3 bases: TGTGCCAGCTATCCCTGGCGGGGACCCGAAGATACGCAGTATTTT. Translation: CASYPWRGPEDTQYF.

The rearrangement uses TRBV28 and TRBJ2-3; 7 bases agree with TRBD2. The CDR3 is made up of 14 amino acids. Germline V CDR1 and CDR2: MDHEN, SYDVKM. V lost 7 bases to trimming and J lost 6 bases; unmatched junction nucleotides: 10. The CDR3 DNA is TGTGCCAGCATCCTGGGAGGGCCGGGTGATACGCAGTATTTT. Amino acids: CASILGGPGDTQYF.

The chain's CDR3 is CASSLEQGGAYTF. CDR3 coding DNA: TGCGCCAGCAGCTTGGAACAGGGGGGTGCCTACACCTTC. This rearrangement joins TRBV5-1 to TRBJ1-2, with TRBD1 matching 8 bases. CDR3 size: 13 residues. J lost 10 bases, V lost 0 bases, and 5 bases had no gene match. Germline CDR1 and CDR2: SGHRS and YFSETQ.

The gene calls are TRBV19 and TRBJ2-7; 7 nucleotides align to TRBD2. CDR1 is LNHDA, CDR2 SQIVND, per germline (reference sequence). This CDR3 is built from 14 residues. With 4 bases clipped from V and 0 bases from J, the junction kept 3 bases outside the gene matches. The CDR3 region has the DNA TGTGCCAGTAGTAGCGGGGGAAGCTCCTACGAGCAGTACTTC. Protein product: CASSSGGSSYEQYF.

In DNA, the CDR3 is TGTGCCACCAGTGTCGGAGGAGGGGCTGGGGCCAACGTCCTGACTTTC. It translates to CATSVGGGAGANVLTF. The chain couples TRBV24-1 to TRBJ2-6; D is possibly TRBD2 (6 bases). Trimming shortened V by 5 bases and J by 2 bases, and 12 bases separated the two germline ends. This CDR3 has 16 amino acids. Germline V gives CDR1 KGHDR, CDR2 SFDVKD.

This clone has a single count. This rearrangement joins TRBV15 to TRBJ2-1, with 8 bases that match TRBD2. Unmatched junction bases numbered 5, after V lost 3 bases and J lost 4 bases. This CDR3 spans 15 amino acids. Germline-derived CDR1 and CDR2 are LNHNV and YYDKDF (reference sequence). This CDR3 reads CATSRAGGSYNEQFF. The CDR3 coding sequence is TGTGCCACCAGCAGGGCGGGGGGTAGTTACAATGAGCAGTTCTTC.

The J gene is TRBJ2-3, the V gene TRBV5-8; a weak D match, TRBD2 (5 bases). The CDR3 totals 14 residues. Trimming shortened V by 0 bases and J by 4 bases, and 9 bases separated the two germline ends. Germline CDR1 is SGHTS and CDR2 is YDEGEE. The CDR3 DNA reads as TGTGCCAGCAGCTTGGGGACTGCGGCAGATACGCAGTATTTT. Amino acid sequence: CASSLGTAADTQYF.

With respect to this clone: Different DNA sequences within this sample yield the same CDR3. The chain links TRBV28 to TRBJ1-5, with D possibly matching TRBD1 (6 bases). Germline V CDR1 and CDR2: MDHEN, SYDVKM. The CDR3 totals 13 residues. V was pared by 4 bases and J by 4 bases, with 8 bases between. The CDR3, as DNA: TGTGCCAGCAGTTGGACAGTTAATCAGCCCCAGCATTTT. The encoded protein is CASSWTVNQPQHF. Drawing the rest from reference TRBV28 and TRBJ1-5, the complete variable domain is DVKVTQSSRYLVKRTGEKVFLECVQDMDHENMFWYRQDPGLGLRLIYFSYDVKMKEKGDIPEGYSVSREKKERFSLILESASTNQTSMYLCASSWTVNQPQHFGDGTRLSIL.

The CDR3 region is CASSPNGAGNTIYF. In DNA, the CDR3 is TGTGCCAGCTCACCGAATGGGGCAGGAAACACCATATATTTT. This chain connects TRBV18 to TRBJ1-3; a weak D match, TRBD1 (5 bases). With 3 bases removed from V and 4 bases from J, the gap between germline ends came to 10 bases. CDR3 length: 14 amino acids. CDR1 is KGHSH, CDR2 LQKENI, per germline.

The chain recombines TRBV5-1 with TRBJ2-1; D is possibly TRBD1 (5 bases). The germline V gene encodes CDR1 SGHRS and CDR2 YFSETQ. Trimming took 5 bases from V and 7 from J, leaving 10 bases between them. The CDR3 runs to 12 residues. The CDR3 reads CASRTVGNEQFF. CDR3 coding DNA: TGCGCCAGCAGGACAGTTGGGAATGAGCAGTTCTTC.

The chain is built from TRBV7-9 and TRBJ2-7; the D is unclear. Germline CDR1 reads SEHNR; CDR2 reads FQNEAQ (reference sequence). The CDR3 has 13 residues. V gave up 5 bases and J gave up 1 base, with 9 bases separating them. Here the CDR3 reads CASSNPGSYEQYF. DNA of the CDR3: TGTGCCAGCAGCAACCCAGGTTCCTACGAGCAGTACTTC.

This sequence joins TRBV6-2 or TRBV6-3 and TRBJ2-7; 8 nucleotides match TRBD2. CDR1 and CDR2 from the germline V gene are MNHEY and SVGEGT. The CDR3 has 17 residues. V lost 0 bases to trimming and J lost 1 base; unmatched junction nucleotides: 8. The CDR3 nucleotides read TGTGCCAGCAGTTACTCGACGCCAGCGGGAGATTCCTACGAGCAGTACTTC. Its translation is CASSYSTPAGDSYEQYF.

The chain joins TRBV28 to TRBJ1-3; no reliable D call. CDR1 and CDR2 from the germline V gene are MDHEN and SYDVKM. V lost 6 bases, J lost 0 bases, and 12 bases lay in between. The length of the CDR3 is 15 residues. In DNA form, the CDR3 reads TGTGCCAGCAGGGGGAGTCCCAGCTCTGGAAACACCATATATTTT. Translation gives CASRGSPSSGNTIYF.

The chain recombines TRBV5-6 with TRBJ2-7; D call uncertain. The CDR3 runs to 11 residues. The germline V and J ends were trimmed by 4 bases and 6 bases, with 8 bases remaining between them. Per germline, CDR1 SGHDT and CDR2 YYEEEE. In DNA form, the CDR3 reads TGTGCCAGCAGCCGACATTTCGAGCAGTACTTC. Amino acid sequence: CASSRHFEQYF.

This sequence joins TRBV2 and TRBJ1-1; D is uncertain. CDR1 SNHLY and CDR2 FYNNEI come from the germline V gene. Trimming shortened V by 3 bases and J by 1 base, and 12 bases separated the two germline ends. CDR3 length: 15 amino acids. CDR3 loop: CASSEVVGGNTEAFF. DNA for the CDR3: TGTGCCAGCAGTGAGGTAGTAGGAGGGAACACTGAAGCTTTCTTT.